This T cell receptor beta chain was captured by sequencing in a study of CD8 T cells in ankylosing spondylitis. The study, taken as a whole, reports: Within ankylosing spondylitis blood, a TCR beta motif made up of roughly eight highly homologous variants appeared to be characteristic.

TCRdb analysed the 5' RACE reads with MiXCR anew, one entry per CDR3 protein. The sample yields some 840,000 distinct CDR3 sequences, 12% seen once. V was pared by 5 bases and J by 3 bases, with 11 bases between. Germline V gene lookup returns CDR1 SQVTM and CDR2 ANQGSEA. CDR3 size: 13 residues. This clonotype was seen a few times. What it recognizes is unknown. The sequence was obtained from a male donor with ankylosing spondylitis. The rearrangement uses TRBV29-1 and TRBJ2-1; no clear D gene. The sequenced sample consisted of blood, either unsorted or a sorted T cell fraction (not recorded which). Written as DNA, the CDR3 is TGCAGCGTTCGTCCCGCGAACTACAATGAGCAGTTCTTC. Residues: CSVRPANYNEQFF.